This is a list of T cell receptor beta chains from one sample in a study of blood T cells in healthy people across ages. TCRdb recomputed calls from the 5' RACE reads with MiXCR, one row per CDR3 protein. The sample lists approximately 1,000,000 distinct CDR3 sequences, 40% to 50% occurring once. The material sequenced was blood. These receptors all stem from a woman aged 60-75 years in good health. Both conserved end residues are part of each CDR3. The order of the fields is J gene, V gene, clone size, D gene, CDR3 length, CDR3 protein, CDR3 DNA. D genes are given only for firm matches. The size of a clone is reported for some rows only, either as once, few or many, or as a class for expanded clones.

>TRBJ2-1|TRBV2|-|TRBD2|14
CASKSGRIGNEQFF
TGTGCCAGCAAAAGCGGGAGGATAGGCAATGAGCAGTTCTTC
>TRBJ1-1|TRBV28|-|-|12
CASSLGVGEAFF
TGTGCCAGCAGTCTCGGGGTTGGAGAAGCTTTCTTT
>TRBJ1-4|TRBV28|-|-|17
CASSLLSTAATNEKLFF
TGTGCCAGCAGTTTATTGAGTACAGCTGCAACTAATGAAAAACTGTTTTTT
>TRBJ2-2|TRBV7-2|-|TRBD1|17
CASSFPVRTGNTGELFF
TGTGCCAGCAGCTTTCCTGTGAGGACAGGGAACACCGGGGAGCTGTTTTTT
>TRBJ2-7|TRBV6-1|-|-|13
CASRSTGEGEQYF
TGTGCCAGCAGGTCGACAGGGGAGGGCGAGCAGTACTTC
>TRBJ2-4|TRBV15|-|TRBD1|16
CATSGLGQRAKNIQYF
TGTGCCACCAGCGGGTTGGGACAGAGGGCCAAAAACATTCAGTACTTC
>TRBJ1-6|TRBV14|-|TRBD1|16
CASSRILQGMRSPLHF
TGTGCCAGCAGCCGAATCTTACAGGGGATGCGATCACCCCTCCACTTT
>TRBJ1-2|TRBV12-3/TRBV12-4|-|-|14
CASSLVQGSLGYTF
TGTGCCAGCAGTTTAGTACAGGGCTCTTTAGGCTACACCTTC
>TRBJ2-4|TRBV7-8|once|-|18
CASTPLNRGEVAKNIQYF
TGTGCCAGCACCCCATTAAACCGGGGTGAGGTAGCCAAAAACATTCAGTACTTC
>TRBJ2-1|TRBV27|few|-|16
CASSSLWRSSYNEQFF
TGTGCCAGCAGTTCGCTTTGGCGGAGCTCCTACAATGAGCAGTTCTTC
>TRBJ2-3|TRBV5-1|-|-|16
CASREGEGQNTDTQYF
TGCGCCAGCAGGGAAGGGGAGGGACAGAACACAGATACGCAGTATTTT
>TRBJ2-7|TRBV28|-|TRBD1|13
CASSLTGVNEQYF
TGTGCCAGCAGTTTGACAGGGGTGAACGAGCAGTACTTC
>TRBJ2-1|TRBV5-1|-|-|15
CASSSSGTALNEQFF
TGCGCCAGCAGCTCGTCCGGGACCGCCCTCAATGAGCAGTTCTTC
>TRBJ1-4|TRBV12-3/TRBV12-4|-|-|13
CASTEATNEKLFF
TGTGCCAGCACAGAGGCAACTAATGAAAAACTGTTTTTT
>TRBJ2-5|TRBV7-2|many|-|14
CASSPGTYQETQYF
TGTGCCAGCAGCCCCGGGACCTATCAAGAGACCCAGTACTTC
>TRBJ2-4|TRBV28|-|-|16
CASSLGIRRGKDIQYF
TGTGCCAGCAGTTTAGGGATCAGGAGGGGCAAAGACATTCAGTACTTC
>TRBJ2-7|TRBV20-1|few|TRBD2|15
CSAPPLASGSSEQYF
TGCAGTGCTCCTCCCCTGGCCAGCGGGAGTAGCGAGCAGTACTTC
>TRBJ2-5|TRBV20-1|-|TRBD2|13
CSALGEGRETQYF
TGCAGTGCTCTGGGGGAGGGCCGGGAGACCCAGTACTTC
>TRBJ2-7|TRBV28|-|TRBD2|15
CASSLPRTSSPEQYF
TGTGCCAGCAGTTTACCCCGGACTAGCTCCCCCGAGCAGTACTTC
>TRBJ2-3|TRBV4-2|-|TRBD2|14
CASRNLAGGDTQYF
TGTGCCAGCAGGAACCTAGCGGGAGGGGATACGCAGTATTTT
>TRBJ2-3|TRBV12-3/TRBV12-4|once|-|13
CASSLTGQDTQYF
TGTGCCAGCAGTTTAACCGGGCAAGATACGCAGTATTTT
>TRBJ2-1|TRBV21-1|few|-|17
CASSFRTRTASYNEQFF
TGTGCCAGCAGCTTCCGGACTAGGACCGCCTCCTACAATGAGCAGTTCTTC
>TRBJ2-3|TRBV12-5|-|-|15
CASGWWTSITDTQYF
TGTGCTAGTGGTTGGTGGACATCGATCACAGATACGCAGTATTTT
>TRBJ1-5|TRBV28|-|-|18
CASSFDRRGLRGNQPQHF
TGTGCCAGCAGTTTCGATAGAAGGGGTTTGCGGGGCAATCAGCCCCAGCATTTT